This entry features one T cell receptor (beta chain) sequence. This sample was included in a study of blood T cell repertoires in COVID-19. Study summary: T cells, B-cell-depleted T cells, or PBMCs supplied cDNA or gDNA.

The CDR3 consists of 13 residues. Trimming removed 3 bases from V and 10 bases from J, with 15 bases in between. CDR1 and CDR2 from the germline V gene are SEHNR and FQNEAQ (reference sequence). Under the authors' procedure: Scientists estimated how many nucleated cells there were by amplifying reference gene primers. Some clones are missing from TCRdb's copy, which holds only in-frame ones; the method was immunoSEQ multiplex PCR. The V and J calls and clone size were taken over from that table, and D and trimming were inferred from the DNA. The sample holds around 140,000 clones, around 90% seen once. Allocation to cohorts depended on clinical history reported by the participants. A COVID-19 case had been met by exposed participants during the 2 weeks before study entry.

Sequencing input: PBMCs or T cells enriched from blood (not recorded which). The chain carries TRBV7-9 and TRBJ1-1; maybe TRBD1 (5 bases). The clonotype originates from a woman aged 40 to 55 who had been exposed to COVID-19. CDR3 sequence (DNA): TGTGCCAGCAGCTTTACCAGGGATAGCGGAGCTTTCTTT. This encodes CASSFTRDSGAFF.